What follows is one TCR beta chain and its context. The CDR3 loop spans 15 amino acids. V dropped 3 bases and J dropped 4 bases, with 15 bases sitting between them. Germline V gene sequence: CDR1 MNHNS, CDR2 SASEGT. Generated by immunoSEQ multiplex PCR, the TCRdb table keeps only in-frame clones and is missing some. Found here are around 58,000 clones, 75% to 90% of them singletons; the top ten hold less than 5.5%. The entry originates in a study of blood T cell repertoires in COVID-19. The chain combines TRBV6-1 with TRBJ1-1; D possibly corresponds to TRBD1 (5 bases). This TCR derives from a human donor in a cohort sampled during active COVID-19. The sample taken for sequencing was peripheral blood. CDR3 protein: CASSETDPPGTEAFF. CDR3 DNA: TGTGCCAGCAGTGAGACAGACCCGCCCGGCACTGAAGCTTTCTTT.